This TCR beta chain appears in the sequencing data of a study of T cells in localized non-small cell lung cancer. Study results and limitations: A raised T cell density in blood coincided with lengthier overall survival. Heterogeneity is still possible, as just one tumor region was sequenced. Out of the top 100 tumor clones, a median around 60 were seen in adjacent lung. Tumor showed lower T cell clonality than uninvolved adjacent lung, where it was highest.

Germline V gene sequence: CDR1 MGHRA, CDR2 YSYEKL. The CDR3 extends over 14 amino acids. With 1 base removed from V and 7 bases from J, the gap between germline ends came to 8 bases. Comments on this clone: What it binds is not known.

Method: immunoSEQ multiplex PCR; TCRdb's copy keeps in-frame clones and lacks some. The sample records about 41,000 clones, 85% to 90% being singletons. Sample: peripheral blood, taken before any cancer treatment. The genes are TRBV4-1 and TRBJ1-6; no clear D. The sequence was collected from a woman aged 18-55 years with stage III lung adenocarcinoma. The CDR3: CASSQAGRNSPLHF. CDR3 in DNA: TGCGCCAGCAGCCAAGCCGGGCGGAATTCACCCCTCCACTTT.